This T cell receptor beta chain came from a study of blood T cell repertoires in COVID-19. In the study overall: The United States, Italy and Spain provided the acute and convalescent COVID-19 samples.

Generated by immunoSEQ multiplex PCR, the TCRdb table keeps only in-frame clones and is missing some. The data contain 130,000 to 150,000 clones, under 85% of them singletons. This clone has a handful of counts. The clonotype originates from a man aged 50 or older with active or convalescent COVID-19. Sequencing input: peripheral blood.

DNA for the CDR3: TGTGCCAGCAGTGAAAGACTAGCGGGAGGCAATGAGCAGTTCTTC. This translates into CASSERLAGGNEQFF. The rearrangement links TRBV2 to TRBJ2-1; 13 bases match TRBD2. J lost 6 bases, V lost 2 bases, and 1 base had no gene match. CDR3 length equals 15 residues. Germline assignment: CDR1 SNHLY and CDR2 FYNNEI. Together with reference TRBV2 and TRBJ2-1, the CDR3 gives the full variable domain: EPEVTQTPSHQVTQMGQEVILRCVPISNHLYFYWYRQILGQKVEFLVSFYNNEISEKSEIFDDQFSVERPDGSNFTLKIRSTKLEDSAMYFCASSERLAGGNEQFFGPGTRLTVL.